This T cell receptor beta chain was sequenced in a study of shared clonotypes between healthy human individuals. Study information: Donors had three CD4 naive, three CD4 memory, two CD8 naive and one CD8 memory plate apiece.

Deletions cut 4 bases from V and 3 bases from J, with 14 bases between. Germline CDR1 and CDR2: SGHRS and YFSETQ. CDR3 length: 14 residues. CD4+ cells were split into CD45RA+ naive and CD45RA-negative memory subsets. In the authors' methods: Quality scores were absent from the junction-only immunoSEQ sequences, so filtering differed. Produced via immunoSEQ multiplex PCR; TCRdb's table is partial and in-frame only. Clonal size and the V and J genes are those of that table, whereas D and trimming came from the DNA. The table records under 1,100,000 clones, 70% to 80% of them present only once. The TCR was taken from a man between 18 and 35 years old in good health. The specimen sequenced was memory CD4+ T cells sorted from blood. Subset indicated: CD45RA-negative fraction. The chain links TRBV5-1 to TRBJ2-7; TRBD1 or TRBD2 may be the D gene (5 bases each). The CDR3 loop reads CASSPNVGGYEQYF. The CDR3 region has the DNA TGCGCCAGCAGCCCCAACGTTGGGGGCTACGAGCAGTACTTC.